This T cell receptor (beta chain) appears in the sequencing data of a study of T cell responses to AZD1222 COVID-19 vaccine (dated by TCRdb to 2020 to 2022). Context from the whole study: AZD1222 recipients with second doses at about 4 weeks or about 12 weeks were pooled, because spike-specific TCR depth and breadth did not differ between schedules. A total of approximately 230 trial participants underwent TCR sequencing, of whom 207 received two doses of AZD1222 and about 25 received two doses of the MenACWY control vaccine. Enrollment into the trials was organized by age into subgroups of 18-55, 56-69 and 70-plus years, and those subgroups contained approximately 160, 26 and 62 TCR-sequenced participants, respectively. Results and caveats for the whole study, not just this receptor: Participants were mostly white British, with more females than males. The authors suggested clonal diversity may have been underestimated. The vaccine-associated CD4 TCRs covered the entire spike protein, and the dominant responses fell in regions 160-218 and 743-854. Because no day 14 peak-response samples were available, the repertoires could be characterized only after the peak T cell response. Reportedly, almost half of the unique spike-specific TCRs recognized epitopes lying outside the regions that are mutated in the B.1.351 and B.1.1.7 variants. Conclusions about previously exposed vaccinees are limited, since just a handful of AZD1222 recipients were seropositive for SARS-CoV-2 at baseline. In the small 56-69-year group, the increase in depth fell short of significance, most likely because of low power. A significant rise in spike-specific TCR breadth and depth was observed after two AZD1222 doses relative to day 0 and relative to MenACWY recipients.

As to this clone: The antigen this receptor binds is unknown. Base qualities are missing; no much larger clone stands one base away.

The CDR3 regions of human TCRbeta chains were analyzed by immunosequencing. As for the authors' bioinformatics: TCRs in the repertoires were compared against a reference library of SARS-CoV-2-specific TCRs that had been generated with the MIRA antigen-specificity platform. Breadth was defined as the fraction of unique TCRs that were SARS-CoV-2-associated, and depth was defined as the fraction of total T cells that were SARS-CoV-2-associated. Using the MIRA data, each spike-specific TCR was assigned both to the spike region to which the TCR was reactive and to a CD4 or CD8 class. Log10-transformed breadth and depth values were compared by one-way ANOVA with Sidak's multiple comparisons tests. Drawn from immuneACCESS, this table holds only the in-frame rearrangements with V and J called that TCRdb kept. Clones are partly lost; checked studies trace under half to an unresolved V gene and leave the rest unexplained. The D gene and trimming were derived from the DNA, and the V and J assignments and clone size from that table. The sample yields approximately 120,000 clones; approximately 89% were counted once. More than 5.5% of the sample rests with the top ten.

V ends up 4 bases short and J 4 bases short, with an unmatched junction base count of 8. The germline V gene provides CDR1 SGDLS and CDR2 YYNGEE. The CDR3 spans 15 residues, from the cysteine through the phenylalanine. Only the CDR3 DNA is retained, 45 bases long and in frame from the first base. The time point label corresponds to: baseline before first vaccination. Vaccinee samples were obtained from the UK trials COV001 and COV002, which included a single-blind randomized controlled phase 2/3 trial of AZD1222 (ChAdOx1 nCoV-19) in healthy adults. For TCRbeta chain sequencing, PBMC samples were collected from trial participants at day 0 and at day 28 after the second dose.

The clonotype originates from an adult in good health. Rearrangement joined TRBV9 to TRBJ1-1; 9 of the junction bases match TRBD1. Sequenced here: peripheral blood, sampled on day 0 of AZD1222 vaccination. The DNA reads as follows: TGTGCCAGCAGCCCACAGGGGGCAGTGGGCACTGAAGCTTTCTTT. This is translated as CASSPQGAVGTEAFF.